This entry lists 18 T cell receptor beta chains sequenced from one sample in a study of CXCR3-negative and CXCR3-positive naive CD8 T cells. Notes on the study in general: CXCR3-negative naive cells had less hydrophobic TRB CDR3s than did CXCR3-positive naive cells.

UMI-tagged TRB cDNA libraries were built via 5' RACE. After re-calling the 5' RACE reads, TCRdb lists one entry per CDR3 protein, DNA absent. The sample totals about 85,000 distinct CDR3 sequences. No antigens are known for them. The sample comprised naive CXCR3+ CD8+ T cells from blood. The subset is: CD45RO-CCR7+CD27+CD95- naive CD8+ T cells expressing CXCR3 (TNR3+). Receptor source: a human donor in good health. Some clones in this sample may be carry-over from other donors' samples.

This sequence joins TRBV12-3 or TRBV12-4 and TRBJ2-2; TCRdb's D gene call, TRBD2, goes unchecked for lack of DNA. This CDR3 contains 16 residues. The CDR3 is CASSLASGYGTGELFF.

The V gene is TRBV12-3 or TRBV12-4, the J gene TRBJ2-6. The CDR3 is 13 residues long. Here the CDR3 reads CASSLGGANVLTF.

The V gene is TRBV28, the J gene TRBJ2-1; the TCRdb D gene call, TRBD2, has no DNA to confirm it. Looked up from germline, CDR1 is MDHEN and CDR2 is SYDVKM. This CDR3 contains 11 residues. The CDR3 here is CASSLWGLQFF.

This chain connects TRBV27 to TRBJ1-6; checking the TCRdb D call of TRBD1 is not possible without DNA. Germline V gene lookup returns CDR1 MNHEY and CDR2 SMNVEV (reference sequence). CDR3 size: 16 residues. This CDR3 reads CASMVPGVGGNSPLHF.

The chain employs TRBV4-1 and TRBJ1-1. The CDR3 is 14 residues long. Germline assignment: CDR1 MGHRA and CDR2 YSYEKL. Here the CDR3 reads CASSQGVIGTEAFF.

The chain links TRBV20-1 to TRBJ1-1; TCRdb returns TRBD1, unconfirmable since there is no DNA. Germline V CDR1 and CDR2: DFQATT, SNEGSKA (reference sequence). There are 13 residues in the CDR3. This CDR3 reads CSASKPLGFEAFF.

The V and J genes are TRBV29-1 and TRBJ1-2; TCRdb's assignment of TRBD1 cannot be checked, as there is no DNA. This CDR3 contains 13 residues. CDR1 and CDR2 from the germline V gene are SQVTM and ANQGSEA. CDR3 sequence: CSVSSGTGHGYTF.

V gene TRBV7-9 combines with J gene TRBJ1-4. Germline CDR1 reads SEHNR; CDR2 reads FQNEAQ (reference sequence). The CDR3 contains 15 residues. CDR3 sequence reads: CASSPNLGTNEKLFF.

The genes are TRBV4-1 and TRBJ1-5. This CDR3 contains 15 residues. Looked up from germline, CDR1 is MGHRA and CDR2 is YSYEKL. The CDR3 is CASSQERSAYQPQHF.

This chain links TRBV4-1 with TRBJ2-5; TCRdb's D call, TRBD1, is unchecked because there is no DNA. Germline V gene sequence: CDR1 MGHRA, CDR2 YSYEKL. This CDR3 has 15 amino acids. The chain's CDR3 is CASSQDEGAQETQYF.

This sequence joins TRBV7-2 and TRBJ2-1. Germline loops: CDR1 SGHTA, CDR2 FQGNSA. The CDR3 runs 15 residues. CDR3 in amino acids: CASSLAAASYNEQFF.

The rearrangement links TRBV14 to TRBJ2-3; TCRdb calls TRBD2, which cannot be checked without DNA. This CDR3 comprises 17 residues. CDR1 is SGHDN, CDR2 FVKESK, per germline. The CDR3 reads CASSPGTSGSSVDTQYF.

The J gene is TRBJ1-2, the V gene TRBV20-1; no DNA is available, so the TRBD1 call from TCRdb remains unchecked. The CDR3 runs to 13 residues. Germline V gives CDR1 DFQATT, CDR2 SNEGSKA (reference sequence). CDR3 loop: CSDRGISNYGYTF.

The chain links TRBV4-3 to TRBJ1-2; the TCRdb call, TRBD1, lacks DNA for checking. This CDR3 comprises 13 residues. Germline V CDR1 and CDR2: LGHNA, YSLEER. CDR3: CASSHLDSYGYTF.

The rearrangement joins TRBV7-9 to TRBJ1-1; TCRdb names TRBD1, which stays unverified in the absence of DNA. CDR3 size: 14 residues. Germline assignment: CDR1 SEHNR and CDR2 FQNEAQ (reference sequence). This chain's CDR3 is CASSDGQGITEAFF.

The V gene is TRBV18, the J gene TRBJ2-1; TCRdb's D call, TRBD2, is unchecked because there is no DNA. Germline V gene sequence: CDR1 KGHSH, CDR2 LQKENI. The CDR3 sequence is 14 residues long. The CDR3 loop is CASSPEGIGNEQFF.

The rearrangement joins TRBV6-2 or TRBV6-3 to TRBJ2-5; TCRdb lists TRBD1, though no DNA is available to test this call. The CDR3 spans 16 residues. From germline, CDR1 is MNHEY and CDR2 SVGEGT. CDR3 sequence reads: CASSPPGRGNVETQYF.

The chain uses TRBV6-6 and TRBJ2-7; TCRdb gives TRBD2 as the D gene, but with no DNA this cannot be confirmed. The CDR3 runs to 14 residues. The germline V gene has CDR1 MNHNY and CDR2 SVGAGI (reference sequence). CDR3 protein: CATASGDRSGEQYF.